Below, 32 T cell receptor beta chains from the same sample are listed, as sequenced in a study of T cell responses to AZD1222 COVID-19 vaccine. The repertoire was sequenced with immunoSEQ multiplex PCR; TCRdb's copy has only in-frame clones and lacks some. This sample has 130,000 to 150,000 clones, with roughly 90% found just once. Sequenced material: peripheral blood, taken 28 days after the second AZD1222 dose. These receptors all stem from an adult who received the AZD1222 COVID-19 vaccine.

This clone was counted a few times. V gene TRBV7-2 combines with J gene TRBJ2-7, with D possibly being TRBD2 (5 bases). Trimming stripped 7 bases from V and 7 bases from J, with 17 bases between. Looked up from germline, CDR1 is SGHTA and CDR2 is FQGNSA. The CDR3 totals 13 residues. As DNA, the CDR3 is TGTGCCAGCAACCCTGAGGGTCTGGGAGAGCAGTACTTC. Amino acid sequence: CASNPEGLGEQYF.

The J gene is TRBJ2-7, the V gene TRBV7-2, with TRBD1 identical over 7 bases. CDR3 length: 15 residues. Trimming cost V 7 bases and J 2 bases; bases outside gene matches: 11. The germline V gene has CDR1 SGHTA and CDR2 FQGNSA. CDR3 protein: CASKGPGDRAYEQYF. The CDR3 bases are TGTGCCAGCAAGGGGCCCGGGGACAGAGCCTACGAGCAGTACTTC. The whole variable domain, filled in from reference TRBV7-2 and TRBJ2-7, reads GAGVSQSPSNKVTEKGKDVELRCDPISGHTALYWYRQSLGQGLEFLIYFQGNSAPDKSGLPSDRFSAERTGGSVSTLTIQRTQQEDSAVYLCASKGPGDRAYEQYFGPGTRLTVT.

The V and J genes are TRBV5-1 and TRBJ2-1; a possible D gene is TRBD1 (6 bases). CDR1 SGHRS and CDR2 YFSETQ come from the germline V gene. Trimming cost V 4 bases and J 10 bases, with 9 bases left between them. The CDR3 totals 11 residues. The CDR3 is CASSAQGEQFF. The DNA of the CDR3 is TGCGCCAGCAGCGCCCAGGGGGAGCAGTTCTTC.

The chain uses TRBV11-2 and TRBJ2-7; 8 bases are a match to TRBD2. Germline CDR1 SGHAT, CDR2 FQNNGV. The CDR3 is 16 amino acids. The V and J ends lost 4 bases and 0 bases, in that order; junction bases with no gene match: 8. The CDR3, as DNA: TGTGCCAGCAGCTCCCAAGCGGGAGTTTTCTCCTACGAGCAGTACTTC. As protein: CASSSQAGVFSYEQYF.

This chain uses TRBV9 with TRBJ2-3; 10 bases fit TRBD2. The CDR3 totals 16 residues. Trimming took 3 bases from V and 1 from J; bases not matched to a gene: 5. Germline CDR1 is SGDLS and CDR2 is YYNGEE. CDR3 amino acids: CASSASGTSGTDTQYF. CDR3 bases: TGTGCCAGCAGCGCCTCCGGGACTAGCGGCACAGATACGCAGTATTTT.

The CDR3 DNA is TGCGCCAGCAGCCAAGAGGTCCTAGCGGGAGGAAAAAACAATGAGCAGTTCTTC. Its translation is CASSQEVLAGGKNNEQFF. The V gene is TRBV4-1, the J gene TRBJ2-1; 11 positions agree with TRBD2. The V segment lost 0 bases and the J segment 5 bases; nucleotides outside the gene matches: 9. CDR3 length: 18 residues. Germline values: CDR1 MGHRA, CDR2 YSYEKL.

The genes are TRBV28 and TRBJ2-7; a possible D gene is TRBD2 (5 bases). The V end lost 7 bases, the J end lost 7 bases, and 14 bases lay between the germline ends. CDR1 MDHEN and CDR2 SYDVKM come from the germline V gene. CDR3 length: 12 amino acids. CDR3 loop: CASTTAGDEQYF. The CDR3 bases are TGTGCCAGCACCACTGCGGGTGATGAGCAGTACTTC.

The chain uses TRBV7-2 and TRBJ1-2; D is undetermined. CDR3 length: 16 residues. Trimming took 2 bases from V and 2 from J, leaving 15 bases between them. Germline CDR1 and CDR2: SGHTA and FQGNSA. CDR3 protein: CASSLPPHDKNYGYTF. CDR3 in DNA: TGTGCCAGCAGCTTACCCCCACACGACAAGAACTATGGCTACACCTTC.

This sequence joins TRBV10-3 and TRBJ1-5, with 8 positions matching TRBD1. The CDR3 length is 14 residues. CDR1 is ENHRY and CDR2 is SYGVKD in the germline V gene. The J segment lost 0 bases and the V segment lost 8 bases, leaving 3 bases of the junction unmatched. For the CDR3, the DNA is TGTGCCATCGGGGGACAGGATAGCAATCAGCCCCAGCATTTT. Amino acids: CAIGGQDSNQPQHF.

The chain carries TRBV11-3 and TRBJ1-1; TRBD1 matches 8 bases. Germline CDR1 and CDR2: SGHNT and YENEEA. The CDR3 covers 14 residues. Trimming at V came to 8 bases and at J to 5 bases, leaving 10 bases not matched to a gene. The CDR3 sequence is CASLESGGRTEAFF. CDR3 nucleotide sequence: TGTGCCAGCCTAGAGTCAGGGGGCCGAACTGAAGCTTTCTTT.

The rearrangement links TRBV11-2 to TRBJ1-1; the D is unclear. This CDR3 contains 15 residues. The ends were cut back, 0 bases at V and 1 base at J, with 9 bases in the middle. Germline assignment: CDR1 SGHAT and CDR2 FQNNGV. This CDR3 is CASSLEPSPNTEAFF. The DNA of the CDR3 is TGTGCCAGCAGCTTAGAGCCCAGTCCGAACACTGAAGCTTTCTTT.

This clone was recorded a few times. This chain links TRBV27 with TRBJ1-6; TRBD1 might be the D (5 bases). The V end was cut by 1 base, the J end by 15 bases, with 19 bases between. There are 15 residues in the CDR3. The germline gives CDR1 MNHEY, CDR2 SMNVEV (reference sequence). CDR3 in DNA: TGTGCCAGCAGTTTATTCGCATTTCCGGGACCAAACCTCCACTTT. It yields the protein CASSLFAFPGPNLHF.

The chain combines TRBV7-9 with TRBJ2-1; 8 nucleotides align to TRBD2. The CDR3 is made up of 16 amino acids. J lost 7 bases, V lost 0 bases, and 8 bases had no gene match. The germline gives CDR1 SEHNR, CDR2 FQNEAQ (reference sequence). The CDR3 loop reads CASSLAGSGKENEQFF. CDR3 nucleotides: TGTGCCAGCAGCTTAGCTGGTAGCGGGAAGGAAAATGAGCAGTTCTTC.

This chain joins TRBV12-3 or TRBV12-4 and TRBJ2-3, with no clear D. Trimming took 3 bases from V and 6 from J, leaving 4 bases between them. The CDR3 is 11 residues long. The CDR3 DNA is TGTGCCAGCAGTTTCCGCGATACGCAGTATTTT. Translating it yields CASSFRDTQYF.

The rearrangement joins TRBV14 to TRBJ1-2; 7 bases map to TRBD1. The ends lost 0 bases at V and 4 bases at J; junction bases unmatched: 8. The V gene's germline CDR1 is SGHDN and CDR2 FVKESK. The CDR3 totals 16 residues. CDR3 nucleotides: TGTGCCAGCAGCCAAGATTCATTAGGACAGGTCTATGGCTACACCTTC. As protein: CASSQDSLGQVYGYTF.

V is TRBV27 and J is TRBJ2-7; 9 bases match TRBD1. Germline CDR1 MNHEY, CDR2 SMNVEV (reference sequence). J was trimmed by 4 bases and V by 0 bases; bases with no gene match: 7. This CDR3 contains 16 residues. The DNA of the CDR3 is TGTGCCAGCAGTTTATCGTCAGGGACAGGGCTTTACGAGCAGTACTTC. Protein: CASSLSSGTGLYEQYF.

The CDR3, as DNA: TGTGCCAGCAGCCCGACGGAGGGACCCTATGGCTACACCTTC. Encoded protein: CASSPTEGPYGYTF. The chain has TRBV27 and TRBJ1-2, with D possibly TRBD1 on 5 matching bases. The germline V and J ends were trimmed by 6 bases and 4 bases, with 15 bases remaining between them. CDR1 is MNHEY and CDR2 is SMNVEV in the germline V gene (reference sequence). The CDR3 spans 14 residues.

V is TRBV6-5 and J is TRBJ1-2; TRBD1 matches at 7 bases. CDR1 and CDR2 from the germline V gene are MNHEY and SVGAGI. Trimming removed 6 bases from V and 9 bases from J; junction bases left unmatched: 13. CDR3 length equals 14 residues. The CDR3 DNA reads TGTGCCAGCAGCTGGACAGGTGGGGTGGGGAGCTACACCTTC. Its translation is CASSWTGGVGSYTF.

The CDR3 reads CASTHSPIDEQYF. CDR3 DNA: TGTGCCAGCACCCATTCCCCGATAGACGAGCAGTACTTC. This chain joins TRBV12-3 or TRBV12-4 and TRBJ2-7; D unresolved. This CDR3 has 13 amino acids. V gave up 7 bases and J gave up 5 bases, with 15 bases separating them.

The chain has TRBV7-8 and TRBJ2-2; D is uncertain. The length of the CDR3 is 16 residues. CDR1 SGHVS and CDR2 FQNEAQ come from the germline V gene. With 1 base removed from V and 6 bases from J, the gap between germline ends came to 15 bases. The CDR3 DNA is TGTGCCAGCAGCTTAGAGTTTAGCAACGTGGCCGGGGAGCTGTTTTTT. It specifies CASSLEFSNVAGELFF.

V usage is TRBV4-3 and J usage is TRBJ2-1; D unclear. The CDR3 has 16 residues. With 0 bases removed from V and 9 bases from J, the gap between germline ends came to 18 bases. Per the germline V gene, CDR1 is LGHNA and CDR2 is YSLEER. The CDR3 region has the DNA TGCGCCAGCAGCCAAGAACCCCCGGGCGGCGTGGGTGAGCAGTTCTTC. Its protein is CASSQEPPGGVGEQFF.

J is TRBJ2-1 and V is TRBV19; TRBD2 matches at 7 bases. Germline lookup yields CDR1 LNHDA and CDR2 SQIVND (reference sequence). This CDR3 spans 18 amino acids. V shed 7 bases, J shed 8 bases, and the junction held 23 bases outside the gene matches. In DNA, the CDR3 is TGTGCCAGTACCACAAGGCCCCTTCGTGCGGGAGTTTCAGATGAGCAGTTCTTC. Its protein product is CASTTRPLRAGVSDEQFF. The full variable domain, rest sourced from reference TRBV19 and TRBJ2-1, is DGGITQSPKYLFRKEGQNVTLSCEQNLNHDAMYWYRQDPGQGLRLIYYSQIVNDFQKGDIAEGYSVSREKKESFPLTVTSAQKNPTAFYLCASTTRPLRAGVSDEQFFGPGTRLTVL.

The rearrangement uses TRBV19 and TRBJ1-4, with D uncertain. V was cut by 0 bases and J by 5 bases, with 13 bases left in between. Germline values: CDR1 LNHDA, CDR2 SQIVND (reference sequence). The CDR3 runs 16 residues. CDR3 sequence reads: CASSIDPRRWNEKLFF. The CDR3 DNA sequence: TGTGCCAGTAGTATAGACCCCCGACGGTGGAATGAAAAACTGTTTTTT.

This chain connects TRBV7-3 to TRBJ2-1; D possibly corresponds to TRBD2 (5 bases). The germline V gene has CDR1 SGHTA and CDR2 FQGTGA. The CDR3 contains 15 residues. Trimming cost V 8 bases and J 3 bases, with 17 bases left between them. For the CDR3, the DNA is TGTGCCAGCGGGCAGGACTCCGGGGACTACAATGAGCAGTTCTTC. Amino acid sequence: CASGQDSGDYNEQFF. The full variable domain, its missing parts supplied by reference TRBV7-3 and TRBJ2-1, is GAGVSQTPSNKVTEKGKYVELRCDPISGHTALYWYRQSLGQGPEFLIYFQGTGAADDSGLPNDRFFAVRPEGSVSTLKIQRTERGDSAVYLCASGQDSGDYNEQFFGPGTRLTVL.

The chain employs TRBV5-1 and TRBJ2-4; a possible D gene is TRBD2 (6 bases). Between the trimmed V and J ends, which lost 5 bases and 4 bases, there was a span of 16 bases. Per germline, CDR1 SGHRS and CDR2 YFSETQ. The CDR3 length is 15 residues. The CDR3: CASSTSGGEKNIQYF. For the CDR3, the DNA is TGCGCCAGCAGTACATCGGGCGGGGAAAAAAACATTCAGTACTTC.

The rearrangement joins TRBV19 to TRBJ2-2; TRBD2 matches at 9 bases. CDR1 is LNHDA, CDR2 SQIVND, per germline (reference sequence). The J segment lost 2 bases and the V segment lost 9 bases, leaving 25 bases of the junction unmatched. CDR3 length equals 21 residues. This CDR3 is CASPNIRADRRTSENTGELFF. Here the CDR3 DNA reads TGTGCCAGCCCCAACATCAGGGCGGACAGAAGGACTAGCGAAAACACCGGGGAGCTGTTTTTT.

V usage is TRBV7-3 and J usage is TRBJ2-3, with a tentative D call TRBD1 (6 bases). Germline lookup yields CDR1 SGHTA and CDR2 FQGTGA. The CDR3 contains 16 residues. Trimming shortened V by 1 base and J by 1 base, and 12 bases separated the two germline ends. CDR3 region: CASSLMGAEGTDTQYF. The CDR3 nucleotides read TGTGCCAGCAGCTTAATGGGGGCCGAGGGCACAGATACGCAGTATTTT.

The chain couples TRBV7-2 to TRBJ1-1; a weak D match, TRBD1 (5 bases). Trimming shortened V by 5 bases and J by 4 bases, and 17 bases separated the two germline ends. This CDR3 contains 15 residues. Germline V CDR1 and CDR2: SGHTA, FQGNSA. The CDR3 nucleotides are TGTGCCAGCAGCCGCCGGGACTCCGGTAGCACTGAAGCTTTCTTT. Amino acid sequence: CASSRRDSGSTEAFF.

This clone was counted once. The genes are TRBV19 and TRBJ1-1, with D tentatively TRBD1 (6 bases). From germline, CDR1 is LNHDA and CDR2 SQIVND (reference sequence). The V end lost 4 bases, the J end lost 3 bases, and 9 bases lay between the germline ends. The CDR3 has 13 residues. Written as DNA, the CDR3 is TGTGCCAGTAGTACTAACAGGGACACTGAAGCTTTCTTT. It translates to CASSTNRDTEAFF.

The chain recombines TRBV10-1 with TRBJ2-3; D remains ambiguous. The CDR3 length is 13 residues. From germline, CDR1 is WNHNN and CDR2 SYGVQD (reference sequence). V was clipped by 8 bases and J by 8 bases, with 17 bases between them. CDR3 nucleotides: TGCGCCAGCTCCCCCCGACCGGCCGTTACGCAGTATTTT. It encodes CASSPRPAVTQYF.

The chain joins TRBV11-2 to TRBJ2-1; 7 bases match TRBD1. Germline CDR1 reads SGHAT; CDR2 reads FQNNGV. The V segment lost 2 bases and the J segment 10 bases; nucleotides outside the gene matches: 20. The CDR3 extends over 18 amino acids. CDR3 protein: CASSLIWVASTGVLEQFF. Written as DNA, the CDR3 is TGTGCCAGCAGCTTAATTTGGGTGGCGTCCACAGGGGTCTTGGAGCAGTTCTTC.

The gene calls are TRBV6-2 or TRBV6-3 and TRBJ2-3; no reliable D call. CDR1 MNHEY and CDR2 SVGEGT come from the germline V gene. The CDR3 extends over 16 amino acids. Trimming cost V 1 base and J 4 bases, with 15 bases left between them. The CDR3 bases are TGTGCCAGCAGTTACTGGGATAGGAAGTGGTCAGATACGCAGTATTTT. Amino acids: CASSYWDRKWSDTQYF.